The present T cell receptor beta chain was sequenced within a study of PD-L1 blockade in urothelial cancer. CDR3 length: 15 amino acids. Trimming cost V 3 bases and J 3 bases; bases outside gene matches: 8. In germline, CDR1 is SGHVS, CDR2 FQNEAQ. Assay: immunoSEQ multiplex PCR; the TCRdb copy retains only in-frame clones and omits some. The data hold 50,000 to 60,000 clones, with about 86% observed a single time. The source was PBMCs, collected around atezolizumab (anti-PD-L1) treatment. V is TRBV7-8 and J is TRBJ2-7, with 7 bases lining up with TRBD2. The source of this sequence is a man aged 50-60 years with urothelial cancer. The CDR3 DNA reads as TGTGCCAGCAGCTTTAGTCTAGCGGCTTACTACGAGCAGTACTTC. Its protein product is CASSFSLAAYYEQYF.